Listed below are T cell receptor beta chains from one sample, sequenced in a study of Siglec-9 on CD8 T cells in melanoma. The repertoire was sequenced with immunoSEQ multiplex PCR; TCRdb's copy has only in-frame clones and lacks some. Altogether approximately 39,000 clones are present, 65% to 85% being singletons, with the ten largest covering approximately 1.7%. Material for sequencing was Siglec-9- CD8+ T cells sorted from blood. The receptors were gathered from a human donor in good health. CDR3s include the opening cysteine and the closing phenylalanine or tryptophan.

V gene	J gene	CDR3 protein
TRBV10-2	TRBJ1-5	CASREAGDQPQHF
TRBV27	TRBJ2-3	CASSSAGRPQMDTQYF
TRBV11-3	TRBJ2-7	CASSFLSYEQYF
TRBV6-5	TRBJ2-1	CASSPRALYNEQFF
TRBV7-9	TRBJ1-1	CASSSGRNMNTEAFF
TRBV10-3	TRBJ1-1	CAIRQQGEDTEAFF
TRBV19	TRBJ2-7	CASSSGTGATYEQYF
TRBV6-1	TRBJ1-1	CASSVPGENTEAFF
TRBV19	TRBJ1-1	CASSQGARGINTEAFF
TRBV7-9	TRBJ2-1	CASSFIGGNEQFF
TRBV9	TRBJ2-1	CASSVAGMEQFF
TRBV4-1	TRBJ1-5	CASSQPQGRSNQPQHF
TRBV28	TRBJ1-5	CASSGNQPQHF